Listed below are T cell receptor beta chains from one sample, sequenced in a study of T cells in tuberculosis. Sequencing was performed with immunoSEQ multiplex PCR; in TCRdb, only in-frame clones are kept and a portion is missing. In the table there are approximately 59,000 clones, approximately 85% of which are singletons. Input material: CD1b-GMM tetramer-negative cells sorted from PBMCs. The source of these receptors is an adult woman with latent tuberculosis. CDR3s include the opening cysteine and the closing phenylalanine or tryptophan. Fields, in order: clone size, V gene, D gene, J gene, CDR3 DNA, CDR3 protein. The D gene is left open where the match is weak. Clone size is not always given. Where it is, it says once, few, many or a class for expanded clones.

abundance: once
v_gene: TRBV9
d_gene: TRBD1
j_gene: TRBJ1-1
CDR3nt: TGTGCCAGCAGCGATTCAGAGAGGGGGCTGGCCACTGAAGCTTTCTTT
CDR3aa: CASSDSERGLATEAFF

abundance: .
v_gene: TRBV11-3
d_gene: .
j_gene: TRBJ2-2
CDR3nt: TGTGCCAGCAGCTCACTTGGGGGGGCCGGAGGGGAGCTGTTTTTT
CDR3aa: CASSSLGGAGGELFF

abundance: few
v_gene: TRBV7-8
d_gene: TRBD2
j_gene: TRBJ2-5
CDR3nt: TGTGCCAGCAGCTTATCTGGCGCGGGGGGTCGGGAGACCCAGTACTTC
CDR3aa: CASSLSGAGGRETQYF

abundance: .
v_gene: TRBV29-1
d_gene: TRBD2
j_gene: TRBJ2-1
CDR3nt: TGCAGCGTTGACGGGCGGGGGGGTTACAATGAGCAGTTCTTC
CDR3aa: CSVDGRGGYNEQFF

abundance: once
v_gene: TRBV20-1
d_gene: .
j_gene: TRBJ2-7
CDR3nt: TGCAGTGCCCAGTCCCGCTACGAGCAGTACTTC
CDR3aa: CSAQSRYEQYF

abundance: .
v_gene: TRBV7-9
d_gene: TRBD1
j_gene: TRBJ1-1
CDR3nt: TGTGCCAGCAGCTTCGCGGGACAGGGATTTGAAGCTTTCTTT
CDR3aa: CASSFAGQGFEAFF

abundance: few
v_gene: TRBV14
d_gene: .
j_gene: TRBJ1-3
CDR3nt: TGTGCCAGCAGTGTCGGTGGCACCATATATTTT
CDR3aa: CASSVGGTIYF

abundance: .
v_gene: TRBV6-6
d_gene: .
j_gene: TRBJ2-5
CDR3nt: TGTGCCAGCAGATGGAGGGGTGTAGACCAAGAGACCCAGTACTTC
CDR3aa: CASRWRGVDQETQYF

abundance: .
v_gene: TRBV11-2
d_gene: TRBD2
j_gene: TRBJ2-1
CDR3nt: TGTGCCAGCAGCCCCCGGGGTAGCGGGACCTACAATGAGCAGTTCTTC
CDR3aa: CASSPRGSGTYNEQFF

abundance: .
v_gene: TRBV7-9
d_gene: .
j_gene: TRBJ2-1
CDR3nt: TGTGCCAGCAGCTTAGTCGGGACTAATGAGCAGTTCTTC
CDR3aa: CASSLVGTNEQFF

abundance: .
v_gene: TRBV19
d_gene: TRBD1
j_gene: TRBJ2-2
CDR3nt: TGTGCCAGTAGACCTGGACAGGGGAGGGACACCGGGGAGCTGTTTTTT
CDR3aa: CASRPGQGRDTGELFF

abundance: .
v_gene: TRBV4-3
d_gene: TRBD1
j_gene: TRBJ2-1
CDR3nt: TGCGCCAGCAGCCCAACCGGGACAGGGGGCTTCAATGAGCAGTTCTTC
CDR3aa: CASSPTGTGGFNEQFF

abundance: .
v_gene: TRBV28
d_gene: TRBD2
j_gene: TRBJ2-1
CDR3nt: TGTGCCAGCAGCTTAGCGGGGCCCTCCGACAATGAGCAGTTCTTC
CDR3aa: CASSLAGPSDNEQFF

abundance: .
v_gene: TRBV18
d_gene: .
j_gene: TRBJ2-3
CDR3nt: TGTGCCAGCTCCACCCAAGGGGGCACAGATACGCAGTATTTT
CDR3aa: CASSTQGGTDTQYF

abundance: .
v_gene: TRBV4-1
d_gene: TRBD2
j_gene: TRBJ2-5
CDR3nt: TGCGCCAGCAGCAAGCCGGGACTAGAAGAGACCCAGTACTTC
CDR3aa: CASSKPGLEETQYF

abundance: .
v_gene: TRBV19
d_gene: .
j_gene: TRBJ1-2
CDR3nt: TGTGCCAGTAGTATCTCCCATGGCTACACCTTC
CDR3aa: CASSISHGYTF

abundance: .
v_gene: TRBV2
d_gene: .
j_gene: TRBJ1-2
CDR3nt: TGTGCCAGCAGTGACAGGGTAGGATATGGCTACACCTTC
CDR3aa: CASSDRVGYGYTF

abundance: .
v_gene: TRBV11-3
d_gene: TRBD1
j_gene: TRBJ1-1
CDR3nt: TGTGCCAGCAGCTTAGAATGGACAGGTTACACTGAAGCTTTCTTT
CDR3aa: CASSLEWTGYTEAFF

abundance: .
v_gene: TRBV9
d_gene: .
j_gene: TRBJ1-2
CDR3nt: TGTGCCAGCAGCGTAGAGCGGGCTCTTGATGGCTACACCTTC
CDR3aa: CASSVERALDGYTF

abundance: .
v_gene: TRBV2
d_gene: .
j_gene: TRBJ1-2
CDR3nt: TGTGCCAGCAGTCCCCTCGGGGGTACTGGCTACACCTTC
CDR3aa: CASSPLGGTGYTF

abundance: .
v_gene: TRBV7-2
d_gene: TRBD1
j_gene: TRBJ2-1
CDR3nt: TGTGCCAGCAGCTTAGAACCGGGACAGAGCTACGAGCAGTTCTTC
CDR3aa: CASSLEPGQSYEQFF

abundance: .
v_gene: TRBV5-1
d_gene: TRBD1
j_gene: TRBJ1-1
CDR3nt: TGCGCCAGCAGCTGGGGTCGACAGGGGGAAGGTTCTGAAGCTTTCTTT
CDR3aa: CASSWGRQGEGSEAFF

abundance: .
v_gene: TRBV10-3
d_gene: TRBD1
j_gene: TRBJ1-2
CDR3nt: TGTGCCATCCTGACCCGGGACAGTACAATAGACTATGGCTACACCTTC
CDR3aa: CAILTRDSTIDYGYTF

abundance: .
v_gene: TRBV5-1
d_gene: .
j_gene: TRBJ1-2
CDR3nt: TGCGCCAGCAGCTTGGAGGTCACAGGGCATGGCTACACCTTC
CDR3aa: CASSLEVTGHGYTF

abundance: .
v_gene: TRBV2
d_gene: .
j_gene: TRBJ1-1
CDR3nt: TGTGCCAGCAGTGGACACCTCAACACTGAAGCTTTCTTT
CDR3aa: CASSGHLNTEAFF

abundance: .
v_gene: TRBV19
d_gene: .
j_gene: TRBJ1-5
CDR3nt: TGTGCCAGTAGTAGCAGGGTGGGCAATCAGCCCCAGCATTTT
CDR3aa: CASSSRVGNQPQHF

abundance: .
v_gene: TRBV7-2
d_gene: .
j_gene: TRBJ2-7
CDR3nt: TGTGCCAGCAGCTTACAGGGGCCTACGCAGCAGTACTTC
CDR3aa: CASSLQGPTQQYF